This TCR beta chain was profiled in a study of blood T cell repertoires in COVID-19. Study context: Collection of acute and convalescent COVID-19 samples took place in the United States, Italy and Spain. From T cells, B-cell-depleted T cells, or PBMCs came the material, which was cDNA or gDNA.

Using immunoSEQ multiplex PCR, the repertoire was profiled, and TCRdb retains in-frame clones only, with some absent. Found here are 230,000 or so clones, around 84% of them singletons; the top ten hold 5% to 7.5%. This clone was picked up a small number of times. Compared with germline, one end of the junction differs, possibly owing to a read error. This sample includes further DNA sequences coding for the same CDR3. Germline CDR1 reads WSHSY; CDR2 reads SAAADI. The CDR3 covers 15 residues. Everyone who took part was roughly 18 to 90 years old, and they came from about two dozen US areas. The chain uses TRBV10-2 and TRBJ1-5; D is ambiguous. Sequencing was done on a sample of PBMCs or T cells enriched from blood (not recorded which). The origin of this receptor is a woman aged 45-59 years who had been exposed to COVID-19. Here the CDR3 DNA reads TGCGCCAGCAGCGAGTCGGGAGGAAGCAATCAGCCCCAGCATTTT. Translation: CASSESGGSNQPQHF.